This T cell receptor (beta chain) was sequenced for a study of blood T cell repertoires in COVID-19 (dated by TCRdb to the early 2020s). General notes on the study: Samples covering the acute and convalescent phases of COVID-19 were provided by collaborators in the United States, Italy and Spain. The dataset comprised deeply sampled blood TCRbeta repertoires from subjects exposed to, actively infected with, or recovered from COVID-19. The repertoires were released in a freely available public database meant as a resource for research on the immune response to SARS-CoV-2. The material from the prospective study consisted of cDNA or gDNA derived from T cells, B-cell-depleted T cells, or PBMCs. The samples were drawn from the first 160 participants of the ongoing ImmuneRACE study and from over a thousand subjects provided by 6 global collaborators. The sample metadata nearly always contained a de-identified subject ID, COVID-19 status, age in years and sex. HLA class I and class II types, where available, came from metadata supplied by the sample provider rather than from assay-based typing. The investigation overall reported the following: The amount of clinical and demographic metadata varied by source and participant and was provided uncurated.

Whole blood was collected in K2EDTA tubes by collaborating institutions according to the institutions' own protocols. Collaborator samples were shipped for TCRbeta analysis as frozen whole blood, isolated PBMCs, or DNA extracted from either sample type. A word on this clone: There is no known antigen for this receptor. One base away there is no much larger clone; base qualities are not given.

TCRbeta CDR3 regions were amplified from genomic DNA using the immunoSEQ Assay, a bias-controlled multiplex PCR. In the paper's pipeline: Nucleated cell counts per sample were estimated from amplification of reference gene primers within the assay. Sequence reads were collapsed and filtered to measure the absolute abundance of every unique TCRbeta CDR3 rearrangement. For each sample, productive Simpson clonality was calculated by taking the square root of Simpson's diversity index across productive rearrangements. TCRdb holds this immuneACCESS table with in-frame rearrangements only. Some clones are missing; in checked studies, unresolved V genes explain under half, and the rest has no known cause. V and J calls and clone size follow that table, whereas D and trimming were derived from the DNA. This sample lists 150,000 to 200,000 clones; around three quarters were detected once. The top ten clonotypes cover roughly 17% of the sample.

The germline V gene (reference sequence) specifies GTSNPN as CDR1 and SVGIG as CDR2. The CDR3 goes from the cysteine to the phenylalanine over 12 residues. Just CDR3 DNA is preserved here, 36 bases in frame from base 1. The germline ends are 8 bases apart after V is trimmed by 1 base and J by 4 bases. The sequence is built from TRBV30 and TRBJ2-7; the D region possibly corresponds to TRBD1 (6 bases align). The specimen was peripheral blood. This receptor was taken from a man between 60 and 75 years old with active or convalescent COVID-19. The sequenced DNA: TGTGCCTGGAGTGCACAGGGATACGAGCAGTACTTC. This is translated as CAWSAQGYEQYF. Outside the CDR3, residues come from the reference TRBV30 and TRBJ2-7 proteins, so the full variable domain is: SQTIHQWPATLVQPVGSPLSLECTVEGTSNPNLYWYRQAAGRGLQLLFYSVGIGQISSEVPQNLSASRPQDRQFILSSKKLLLSDSGFYLCAWSAQGYEQYFGPGTRLTVT.